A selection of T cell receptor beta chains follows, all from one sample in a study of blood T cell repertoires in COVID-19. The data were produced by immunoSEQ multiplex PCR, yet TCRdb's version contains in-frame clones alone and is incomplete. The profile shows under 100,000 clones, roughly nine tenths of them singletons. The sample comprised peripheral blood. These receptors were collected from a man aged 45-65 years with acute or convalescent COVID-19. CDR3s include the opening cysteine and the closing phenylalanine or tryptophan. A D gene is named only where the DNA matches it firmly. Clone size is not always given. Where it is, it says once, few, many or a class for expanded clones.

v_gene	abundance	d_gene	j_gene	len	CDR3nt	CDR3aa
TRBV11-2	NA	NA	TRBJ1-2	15	TGTGCCAGCAGCTTATACCTCGGCAAAGCAGGAGGCTACACCTTC	CASSLYLGKAGGYTF
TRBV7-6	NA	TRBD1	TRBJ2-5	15	TGTGCCAGCAGCCTTCGGGACAGGGGGCCAGAGACCCAGTACTTC	CASSLRDRGPETQYF
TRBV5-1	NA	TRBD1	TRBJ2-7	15	TGCGCCAGCAGTTGGACCGGGACAGGGGGAGGCGAGCAGTACTTC	CASSWTGTGGGEQYF
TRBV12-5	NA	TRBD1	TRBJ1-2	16	TGTGCTAGTGGTTGGGACAGGGGTCTAACTACGGGTGGCTACACCTTC	CASGWDRGLTTGGYTF
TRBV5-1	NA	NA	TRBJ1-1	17	TGCGCCAGCAGCCTGATCGGGGGTGGCCTTATGAACACTGAAGCTTTCTTT	CASSLIGGGLMNTEAFF
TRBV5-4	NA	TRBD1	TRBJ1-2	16	TGTGCCAGCAGCTACCCCGGGACAGGATTGGCCTATGGCTACACCTTC	CASSYPGTGLAYGYTF
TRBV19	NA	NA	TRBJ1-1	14	TGTGCCAGTAGTAACAGGGTTTTGAACACTGAAGCTTTCTTT	CASSNRVLNTEAFF
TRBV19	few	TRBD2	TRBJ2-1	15	TGTGCCAGTACCCACCCTCTAGCGGGAGGCTCTGAGCAGTTCTTC	CASTHPLAGGSEQFF
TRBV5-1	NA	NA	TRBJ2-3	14	TGCGCCAGCAGCTTGGAGACCGAGGGAGATACGCAGTATTTT	CASSLETEGDTQYF
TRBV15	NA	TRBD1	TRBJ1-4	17	TGTGCCACCAGCAGAGATCGAACAGGGGTGGCGGATGAAAAACTGTTTTTT	CATSRDRTGVADEKLFF
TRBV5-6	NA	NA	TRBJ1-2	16	TGTGCCAGCAGCTTGTTCAGAGGCACCCCACCTTATGGCTACACCTTC	CASSLFRGTPPYGYTF
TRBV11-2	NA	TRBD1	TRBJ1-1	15	TGTGCCAGCACCCAAAACAGGGGGCCGAACACTGAAGCTTTCTTT	CASTQNRGPNTEAFF
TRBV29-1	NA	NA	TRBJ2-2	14	TGCAGCGGTTTGGGAGAGGGAAAGGCCGGGGAGCTGTTTTTT	CSGLGEGKAGELFF
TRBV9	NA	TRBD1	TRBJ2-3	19	TGTGCCAGCAGCCCCGGGACAGGGGCAACGGATATTGGCACAGATACGCAGTATTTT	CASSPGTGATDIGTDTQYF
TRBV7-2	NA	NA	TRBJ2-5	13	TGTGCCAGCAGTAGCCGGAATCAAGAGACCCAGTACTTC	CASSSRNQETQYF
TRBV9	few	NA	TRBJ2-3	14	TGTGCCAGCAGCGTCGGGCCCGGGGCAGATACGCAGTATTTT	CASSVGPGADTQYF
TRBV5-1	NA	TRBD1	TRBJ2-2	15	TGCGCCAGCAGCCGGACAGGGTCGAACACCGGGGAGCTGTTTTTT	CASSRTGSNTGELFF
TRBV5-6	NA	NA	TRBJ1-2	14	TGTGCCAGCAGCGCACAGGGTTTCGGTGAGGGCTACACCTTC	CASSAQGFGEGYTF
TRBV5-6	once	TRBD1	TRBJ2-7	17	TGTGCCAGCAGCCCCATTGCTGGACAGGGGGCGGTCTACGAGCAGTACTTC	CASSPIAGQGAVYEQYF
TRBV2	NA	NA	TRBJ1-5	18	TGTGCCAGCAGTGTCGAGGACAGCCTTTTCCATAGCAATCAGCCCCAGCATTTT	CASSVEDSLFHSNQPQHF
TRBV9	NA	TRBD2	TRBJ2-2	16	TGTGCCAGCAGCGTAGCAGCGGGAGGTAAAACCGGGGAGCTGTTTTTT	CASSVAAGGKTGELFF
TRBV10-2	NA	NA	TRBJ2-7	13	TGCGCCAGCGGAGATACAGGGATCTACGAGCAGTACTTC	CASGDTGIYEQYF
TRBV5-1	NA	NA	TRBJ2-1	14	TGCGCCAGTCAGCAGGGAGGGGGATACAATGAGCAGTTCTTC	CASQQGGGYNEQFF
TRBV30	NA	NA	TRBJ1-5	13	TGTGCCTGGAGTCCGGGAGGTGGTCAGCCCCAGCATTTT	CAWSPGGGQPQHF
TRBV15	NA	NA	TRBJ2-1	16	TGTGCCACCAGCAGAGATGTGGGAGGATCCTACAATGAGCAGTTCTTC	CATSRDVGGSYNEQFF
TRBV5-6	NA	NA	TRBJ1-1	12	TGTGCCAGCAGCACACAGGGATGGGAAGCTTTCTTT	CASSTQGWEAFF
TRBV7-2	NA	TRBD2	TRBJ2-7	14	TGTGCCAGCAGCTTAGGCGGGAGCGTTTTGGAACAGTACTTC	CASSLGGSVLEQYF
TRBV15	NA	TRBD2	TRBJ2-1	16	TGTGCCACCAGCAGAGAGCGGGAGAGCACCTACAATGAGCAGTTCTTC	CATSRERESTYNEQFF
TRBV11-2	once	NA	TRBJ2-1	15	TGTGCCAGCAGCTTAAGCGGGCAGATTTACAATGAGCAGTTCTTC	CASSLSGQIYNEQFF
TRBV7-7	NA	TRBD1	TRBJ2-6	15	TGTGCCAGCAGCCCTGGACAGGTTGGTTCCAACGTCCTGACTTTC	CASSPGQVGSNVLTF
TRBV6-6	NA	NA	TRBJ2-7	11	TGTGCCAGCAGTTTGGGGACAGAGCAGTACTTC	CASSLGTEQYF
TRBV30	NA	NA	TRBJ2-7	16	TGTGCCTGGAATAACCCATGGCAGGGTAGCTCCTACGAGCAGTACTTC	CAWNNPWQGSSYEQYF
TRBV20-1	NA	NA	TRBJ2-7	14	TGCAGTGCTAGTCGGGATTTGTACTCCTACGAGCAGTACTTC	CSASRDLYSYEQYF
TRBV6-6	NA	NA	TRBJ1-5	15	TGTGCCAGCAGTTACTCGGATCAGGGAACTCAGCCCCAGCATTTT	CASSYSDQGTQPQHF
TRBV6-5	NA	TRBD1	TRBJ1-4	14	TGTGCCAGCAGTTTGCGACAGGGTGGAGAAAAACTGTTTTTT	CASSLRQGGEKLFF
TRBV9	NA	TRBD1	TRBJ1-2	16	TGTGCCAGCAGCAGGGACAGGGGAAGCGGCTTCTATGGCTACACCTTC	CASSRDRGSGFYGYTF
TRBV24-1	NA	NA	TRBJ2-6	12	TGTGCCACCGGGCCCGGGGCCAACGTCCTGACTTTC	CATGPGANVLTF
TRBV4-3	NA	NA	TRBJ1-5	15	TGCGCCAGCAGCCAAGATCGGGGGGCTGGTCAGCCCCAGCATTTT	CASSQDRGAGQPQHF
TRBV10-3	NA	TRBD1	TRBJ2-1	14	TGTGCCATCAGGGAGACAGGGACGGGCAATGAGCAGTTCTTC	CAIRETGTGNEQFF
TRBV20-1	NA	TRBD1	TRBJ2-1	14	TGCAGTGCTAGTTGGGACAGGGTGAAGGGTGAGCAGTTCTTC	CSASWDRVKGEQFF
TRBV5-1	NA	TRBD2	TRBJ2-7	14	TGCGCCAGCAGCTTGTCTGGCGGGAGCTACGAGCAGTACTTC	CASSLSGGSYEQYF
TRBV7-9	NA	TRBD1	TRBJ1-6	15	TGTGCCAGCAGGGGGACAGAGAACTATAATTCACCCCTCCACTTT	CASRGTENYNSPLHF
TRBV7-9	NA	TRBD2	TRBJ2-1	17	TGTGCCAGCAGCTTAGATGGCGGGAGGGCCGGAAACAATGAGCAGTTCTTC	CASSLDGGRAGNNEQFF
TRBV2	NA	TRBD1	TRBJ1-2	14	TGTGCCAGCAGTGGAGTGGGACAGGGGTATGGCTACACCTTC	CASSGVGQGYGYTF
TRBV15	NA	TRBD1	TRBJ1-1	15	TGTGCCACCAGCAGCGGTACAGGGGGACTCACTGAAGCTTTCTTT	CATSSGTGGLTEAFF
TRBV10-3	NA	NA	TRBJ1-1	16	TGTGCCATCAGTGACGCCGCCCGACAGCTGAACACTGAAGCTTTCTTT	CAISDAARQLNTEAFF
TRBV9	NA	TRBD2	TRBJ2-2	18	TGTGCCAGCAGCGTAGGACCGGGGCTAGCGGGAGGGACCGGGGAGCTGTTTTTT	CASSVGPGLAGGTGELFF
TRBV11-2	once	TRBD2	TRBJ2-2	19	TGTGCCAGCAGCTTAAGGCCAGGGCCCAGCGGGGGAACGACCGGGGAGCTGTTTTTT	CASSLRPGPSGGTTGELFF
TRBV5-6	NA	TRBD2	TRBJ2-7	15	TGTGCCAGCAGCTTGTTAGCGGGAGGCTCATACGAGCAGTACTTC	CASSLLAGGSYEQYF
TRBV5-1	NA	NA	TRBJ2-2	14	TGCGCCAGCAGCCTCCGGACAGACACCGGGGAGCTGTTTTTT	CASSLRTDTGELFF